This TCR beta chain was documented in a study of cytomegalovirus exposure and HLA in healthy donors. Study overall: Researchers previously reported finding roughly 120 million unique TCR beta sequences from roughly 180 million T cells.

V was cut by 0 bases and J by 0 bases, with 16 bases left in between. This CDR3 has 18 residues. From germline, CDR1 is SGHRS and CDR2 YFSETQ. Note on this clone: Its antigen is not identified.

The PCR was carried out with 60 Vbeta primers and 13 Jbeta primers. TCRdb keeps only in-frame clones here, not all; method: immunoSEQ multiplex PCR. The repertoire holds some 52,000 clones, with around 70% as singletons. Nominally healthy donors provided the samples, though records likely missed some immune exposures. Study-level points and caveats: Earlier analysis found most TCR beta V segments productive about 90% or about 30% of the time. A later analysis linked 16,951 TCR beta sequences to HLA alleles at 0.05 false discovery rate.

The chain couples TRBV5-1 to TRBJ1-3, with D possibly being TRBD1 (5 bases). The sequence was collected from a woman aged 50 to 60 in good health and CMV-seronegative. The sample was PBMCs. CDR3 in DNA: TGCGCCAGCAGCTTGGAGCCGGCAGGGAGGGCCTCTGGAAACACCATATATTTT. Translation gives CASSLEPAGRASGNTIYF. Based on the CDR3 plus reference TRBV5-1 and TRBJ1-3, the full variable domain is KAGVTQTPRYLIKTRGQQVTLSCSPISGHRSVSWYQQTPGQGLQFLFEYFSETQRNKGNFPGRFSGRQFSNSRSEMNVSTLELGDSALYLCASSLEPAGRASGNTIYFGEGSWLTVV.